This is a list of T cell receptor beta chains from one sample in a study of T-cell reconstitution after alpha-beta-depleted transplantation in children. TCRdb re-called the PCR reads through MiXCR, storing one row per CDR3 protein. Of hundreds of thousands of distinct CDR3 sequences listed, over 8% are singletons. The specimen comprised PBMCs from the stem cell graft donor, sampled from the stem cell graft. Receptors were obtained from a human donor who donated a stem cell graft to a child with SCID. Each CDR3 is given with its conserved first and last residue. The order of the fields is J gene, V gene, D gene, clone size, CDR3 protein, CDR3 DNA. D genes are given only for firm matches. Clone size is given for some rows only: seen once, a few or many times, or a class if the clone is expanded.

TRBJ1-3 | TRBV5-1 | - | many | CASSLDGRNSGNTIYF | TGCGCCAGCAGCTTGGACGGACGGAACTCTGGAAACACCATATATTTT
TRBJ1-5 | TRBV6-6 | - | - | CASSNQPQHF | TGTGCCAGCAGCAATCAGCCCCAGCATTTT
TRBJ2-6 | TRBV5-1 | - | few | CASSQRGPGANVLTF | TGCGCCAGCAGCCAAAGGGGCCCTGGGGCCAACGTCCTGACTTTC
TRBJ1-6 | TRBV4-1 | - | - | CASSQDGGLPPLHF | TGCGCCAGCAGCCAAGATGGAGGACTTCCACCCCTCCACTTT
TRBJ2-3 | TRBV16 | TRBD2 | - | CASSQILSGGRNTQYF | TGTGCCAGCAGCCAAATCCTTAGCGGGGGAAGGAATACGCAGTATTTT
TRBJ2-7 | TRBV5-1 | - | few | CASSPDSYYEQYF | TGCGCCAGCAGTCCGGACAGCTACTACGAGCAGTACTTC
TRBJ1-2 | TRBV12-3/TRBV12-4 | - | many | CASSLGTYGYTF | TGTGCCAGCAGTCTCGGGACTTATGGCTACACCTTC
TRBJ2-3 | TRBV20-1 | - | - | CSAYGQITQYF | TGCAGTGCTTATGGACAGATTACGCAGTATTTT
TRBJ2-5 | TRBV20-1 | - | few | CSARHSGEATQYF | TGCAGTGCTAGGCATAGCGGTGAGGCCACCCAGTACTTC
TRBJ1-6 | TRBV12-3/TRBV12-4 | - | many | CAARAGGHNSPLHF | TGTGCCGCCCGAGCGGGGGGCCATAATTCACCCCTCCACTTT